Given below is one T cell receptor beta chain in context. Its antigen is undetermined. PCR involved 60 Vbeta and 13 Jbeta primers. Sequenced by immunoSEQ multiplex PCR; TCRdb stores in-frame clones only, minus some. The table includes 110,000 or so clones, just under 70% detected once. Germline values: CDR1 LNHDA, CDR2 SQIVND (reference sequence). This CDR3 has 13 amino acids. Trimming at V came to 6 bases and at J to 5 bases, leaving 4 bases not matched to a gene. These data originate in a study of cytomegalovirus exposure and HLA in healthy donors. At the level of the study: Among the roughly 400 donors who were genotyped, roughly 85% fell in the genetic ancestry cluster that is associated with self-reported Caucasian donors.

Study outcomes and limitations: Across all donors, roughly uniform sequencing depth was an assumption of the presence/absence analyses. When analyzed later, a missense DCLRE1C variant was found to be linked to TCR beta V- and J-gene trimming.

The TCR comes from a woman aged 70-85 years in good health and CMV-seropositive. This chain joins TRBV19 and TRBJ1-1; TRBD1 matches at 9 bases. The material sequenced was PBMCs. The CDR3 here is CASSRDRETEAFF. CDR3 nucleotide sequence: TGTGCCAGTAGCCGGGACAGGGAAACTGAAGCTTTCTTT. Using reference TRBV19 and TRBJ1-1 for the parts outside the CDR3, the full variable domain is DGGITQSPKYLFRKEGQNVTLSCEQNLNHDAMYWYRQDPGQGLRLIYYSQIVNDFQKGDIAEGYSVSREKKESFPLTVTSAQKNPTAFYLCASSRDRETEAFFGQGTRLTVV.